The sequence of this T cell receptor beta chain was determined in a study of blood T cell repertoires in COVID-19. Profiled with immunoSEQ multiplex PCR; TCRdb holds only in-frame clones, not every one. This sample yields approximately 170,000 clones, of which roughly four fifths are seen a single time; more than 7.5% belongs to the top ten. Germline assignment: CDR1 SGHTA and CDR2 FQGNSA. This CDR3 has 15 amino acids. V dropped 1 base and J dropped 4 bases, with 13 bases sitting between them. The TCR sequence derives from a woman in her 70s with COVID-19, enrolled during active disease. Material for sequencing was peripheral blood. The chain has TRBV7-2 and TRBJ1-1; possible D gene TRBD1, 5 bases. The CDR3 region has the DNA TGTGCCAGCAGCTTAGGGTTGGGAGGGGCCACTGAAGCTTTCTTT. It encodes CASSLGLGGATEAFF.